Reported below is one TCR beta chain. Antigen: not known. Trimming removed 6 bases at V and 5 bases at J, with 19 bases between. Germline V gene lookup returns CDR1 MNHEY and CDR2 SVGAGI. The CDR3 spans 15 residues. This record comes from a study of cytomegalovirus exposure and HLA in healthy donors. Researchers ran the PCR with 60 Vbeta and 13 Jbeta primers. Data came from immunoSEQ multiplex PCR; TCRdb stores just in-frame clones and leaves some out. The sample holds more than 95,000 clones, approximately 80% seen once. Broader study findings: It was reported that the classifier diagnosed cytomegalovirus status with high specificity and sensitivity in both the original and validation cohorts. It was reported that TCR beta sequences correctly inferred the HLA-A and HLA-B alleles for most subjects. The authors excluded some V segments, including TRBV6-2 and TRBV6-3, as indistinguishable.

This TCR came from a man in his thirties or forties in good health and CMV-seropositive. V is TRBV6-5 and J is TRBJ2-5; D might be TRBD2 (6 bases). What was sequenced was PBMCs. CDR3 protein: CASSESPRLVETQYF. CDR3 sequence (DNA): TGTGCCAGCAGCGAGAGTCCGAGACTAGTTGAGACCCAGTACTTC.